This is a list of T cell receptor beta chains from one sample in a study of blood T cell repertoires in COVID-19. Only in-frame clones appear in the TCRdb table, and some are missing; sequencing was by immunoSEQ multiplex PCR. The sample contains about 7,800 clones, approximately 85% of which appear only once. The sequenced sample consisted of peripheral blood. The receptors here all came from a woman aged 55 to 70 with active COVID-19. CDR3s include the opening cysteine and the closing phenylalanine or tryptophan.

j_gene	v_gene	len	CDR3aa
TRBJ1-1	TRBV19	14	CASSTLDRAVRAFF
TRBJ1-6	TRBV5-1	16	CASSPAGSGSGSPLHF
TRBJ2-7	TRBV7-2	15	CASSLDRVRSYEQYF
TRBJ2-7	TRBV7-2	15	CASTPGQGGSYEQYF
TRBJ2-6	TRBV6-2/TRBV6-3	17	CASSGQSPHSGANVLTF
TRBJ2-7	TRBV5-1	15	CASSPSVDNLNEQYF
TRBJ1-1	TRBV6-1	13	CASSETGQTEAFF
TRBJ2-5	TRBV21-1	15	CASLDQGQYQETQYF
TRBJ2-3	TRBV6-2/TRBV6-3	13	CASSYRGANTQYF
TRBJ2-3	TRBV15	16	CATSRDRQGLPDTQYF
TRBJ2-6	TRBV15	16	CATKQVGRAGANVLTF
TRBJ1-6	TRBV6-5	15	CASSPGQGQSSPLHF